These 4 T cell receptor beta chains were sequenced from one sample in a study of siplizumab effects on memory and regulatory T cells. TCRdb keeps only in-frame clones here, not all; method: immunoSEQ multiplex PCR. The sample shows 100,000 or so clones, roughly 94% of them seen only once. The sequencing input was Tregs sorted from blood. The source of these receptors is a human donor in good health.

The genes are TRBV5-1 and TRBJ2-1; 11 nucleotides line up with TRBD2. J gave up 0 bases and V 3 bases, and 5 bases lay outside the gene matches. This CDR3 is 17 amino acids long. Germline V CDR1 and CDR2: SGHRS, YFSETQ. The CDR3 here is CASSYRGLADSYNEQFF. In DNA, the CDR3 is TGCGCCAGCAGCTACCGGGGACTAGCGGACTCCTACAATGAGCAGTTCTTC. Using reference TRBV5-1 and TRBJ2-1 for the parts outside the CDR3, the full variable domain is KAGVTQTPRYLIKTRGQQVTLSCSPISGHRSVSWYQQTPGQGLQFLFEYFSETQRNKGNFPGRFSGRQFSNSRSEMNVSTLELGDSALYLCASSYRGLADSYNEQFFGPGTRLTVL.

The V gene is TRBV29-1, the J gene TRBJ1-4; TRBD1 agrees at 7 bases. The trim removed 1 base at V and 8 bases at J, leaving 1 base unmatched. The germline CDR1 and CDR2 sequences are SQVTM and ANQGSEA. This CDR3 has 12 amino acids. The CDR3: CSVEARGEKLFF. The CDR3 region has the DNA TGCAGCGTTGAAGCCAGGGGGGAAAAACTGTTTTTT.

This clone was detected once. This chain connects TRBV6-5 to TRBJ2-1; D is perhaps TRBD2 (5 bases). V lost 2 bases and J lost 2, with 13 bases in between. The CDR3 contains 16 residues. Per germline, CDR1 MNHEY and CDR2 SVGAGI. The CDR3 DNA sequence: TGTGCCAGCAGTTACGCGGCGGGCCCACCCTACAATGAGCAGTTCTTC. Protein product: CASSYAAGPPYNEQFF.

V and J are TRBV6-1 and TRBJ1-5; a possible D gene is TRBD1 (6 bases). Germline V gene data show CDR1 as MNHNS and CDR2 as SASEGT. Trimming left V 7 bases short and J 3 bases short, with 13 bases between. The CDR3 runs to 14 residues. The CDR3 sequence: CASTRGFANQPQHF. CDR3 in DNA: TGTGCCAGCACAAGGGGGTTTGCCAATCAGCCCCAGCATTTT.